The TCR beta chain under discussion was sequenced for a study of tumor-infiltrating lymphocytes in oesophageal squamous cell carcinoma. The CDR3 has 14 amino acids. The ends were cut back, 3 bases at V and 4 bases at J, with 10 bases in the middle. In germline, CDR1 is SGHKS, CDR2 YYEKEE (reference sequence). Using its own MiXCR run on the PCR reads, TCRdb lists one record per CDR3 protein. Of 15,000 to 20,000 distinct CDR3 sequences listed, 35% to 45% are singletons. The chain is built from TRBV5-5 and TRBJ1-4; D unclear. The specimen was esophageal tumor tissue. The source is a male donor with esophageal squamous cell carcinoma. The CDR3 protein is CASSSGWGNEKLFF. The DNA for the CDR3 is TGTGCCAGCAGCTCCGGGTGGGGTAATGAAAAACTGTTTTTT.